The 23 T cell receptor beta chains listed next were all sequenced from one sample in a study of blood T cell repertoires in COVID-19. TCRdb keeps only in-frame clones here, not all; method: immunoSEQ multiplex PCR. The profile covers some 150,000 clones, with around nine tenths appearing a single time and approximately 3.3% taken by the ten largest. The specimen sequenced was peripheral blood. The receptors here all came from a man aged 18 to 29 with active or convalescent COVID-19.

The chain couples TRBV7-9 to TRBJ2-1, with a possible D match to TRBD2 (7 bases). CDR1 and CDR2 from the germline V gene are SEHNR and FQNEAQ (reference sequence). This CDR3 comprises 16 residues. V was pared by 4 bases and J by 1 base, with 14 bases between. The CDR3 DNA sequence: TGTGCCAGCAGCTCGGGGGGCACCTTGTCCTACAATGAGCAGTTCTTC. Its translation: CASSSGGTLSYNEQFF.

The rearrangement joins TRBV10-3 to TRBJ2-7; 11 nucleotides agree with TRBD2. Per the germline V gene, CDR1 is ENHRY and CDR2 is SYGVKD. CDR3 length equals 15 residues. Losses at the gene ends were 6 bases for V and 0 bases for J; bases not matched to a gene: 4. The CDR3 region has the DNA TGTGCCATCAGACCGACTAGCGGGAACTCCTACGAGCAGTACTTC. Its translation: CAIRPTSGNSYEQYF.

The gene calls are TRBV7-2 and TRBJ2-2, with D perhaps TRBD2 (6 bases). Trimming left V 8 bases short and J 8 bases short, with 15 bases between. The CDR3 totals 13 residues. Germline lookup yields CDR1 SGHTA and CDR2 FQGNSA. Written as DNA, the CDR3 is TGTGCCAGCCGGGACTCGACGGAGGGGGAGCTGTTTTTT. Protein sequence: CASRDSTEGELFF.

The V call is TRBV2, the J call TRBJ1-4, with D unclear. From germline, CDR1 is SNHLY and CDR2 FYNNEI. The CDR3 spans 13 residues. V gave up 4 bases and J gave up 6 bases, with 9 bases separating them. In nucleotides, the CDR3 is TGTGCCAGCAGTGTGCGGGCTGATGAAAAACTGTTTTTT. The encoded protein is CASSVRADEKLFF.

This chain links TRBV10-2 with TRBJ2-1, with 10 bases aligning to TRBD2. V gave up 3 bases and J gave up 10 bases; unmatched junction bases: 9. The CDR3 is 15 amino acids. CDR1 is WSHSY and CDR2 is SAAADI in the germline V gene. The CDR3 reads CASSDFLAGVYEQFF. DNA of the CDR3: TGCGCCAGCAGTGACTTCCTAGCGGGAGTTTACGAGCAGTTCTTC.

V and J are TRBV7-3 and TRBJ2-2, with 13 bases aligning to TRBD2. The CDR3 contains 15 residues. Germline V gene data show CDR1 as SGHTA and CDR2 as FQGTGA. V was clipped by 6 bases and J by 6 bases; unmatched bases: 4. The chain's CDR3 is CASRSGTSGAGELFF. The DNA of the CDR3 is TGTGCCAGCAGATCCGGGACTAGCGGGGCCGGGGAGCTGTTTTTT. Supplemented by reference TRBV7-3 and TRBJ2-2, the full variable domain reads GAGVSQTPSNKVTEKGKYVELRCDPISGHTALYWYRQSLGQGPEFLIYFQGTGAADDSGLPNDRFFAVRPEGSVSTLKIQRTERGDSAVYLCASRSGTSGAGELFFGEGSRLTVL.

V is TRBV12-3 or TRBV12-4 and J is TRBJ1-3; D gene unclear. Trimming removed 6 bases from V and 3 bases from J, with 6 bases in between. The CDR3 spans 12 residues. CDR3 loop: CASRSIGNTIYF. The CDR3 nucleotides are TGTGCCAGCAGGTCTATTGGAAACACCATATATTTT.

CDR3 coding DNA: TGTGCCATCAGACCGGATAGCGGGAGAGACCGCACAGATACGCAGTATTTT. The encoded protein is CAIRPDSGRDRTDTQYF. The J gene is TRBJ2-3, the V gene TRBV10-3, with TRBD2 matching over 9 bases. Germline CDR1 and CDR2: ENHRY and SYGVKD. After removal of 6 bases from V and 1 base from J, the junction contained 11 bases not matched to a gene. The CDR3 has 17 amino acids.

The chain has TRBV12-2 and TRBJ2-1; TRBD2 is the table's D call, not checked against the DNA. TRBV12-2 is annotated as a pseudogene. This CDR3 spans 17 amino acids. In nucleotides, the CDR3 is TGTGCAAGTCGCTTTCGAGCGGGGGGAGGAGCCCACAATGAGCAGTTCTTC. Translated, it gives CASRFRAGGGAHNEQFF.

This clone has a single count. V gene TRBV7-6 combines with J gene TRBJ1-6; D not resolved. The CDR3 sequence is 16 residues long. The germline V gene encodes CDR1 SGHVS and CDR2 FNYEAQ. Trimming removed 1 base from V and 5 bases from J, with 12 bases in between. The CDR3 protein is CASSLVAQLDNSPLHF. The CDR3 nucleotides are TGTGCCAGCAGCTTAGTTGCACAGCTGGATAATTCACCCCTCCACTTT.

This CDR3 is CASSPVWRGGADTQYF. The CDR3 DNA reads TGTGCCAGCAGCCCTGTGTGGCGGGGGGGGGCAGATACGCAGTATTTT. The chain is built from TRBV3-1 (or the pseudogene TRBV3-2) and TRBJ2-3; 9 nucleotides agree with TRBD2. The CDR3 covers 16 residues. The germline gives CDR1 LGHDT, CDR2 YNNKEL (reference sequence). J gave up 4 bases and V 4 bases, and 9 bases lay outside the gene matches.

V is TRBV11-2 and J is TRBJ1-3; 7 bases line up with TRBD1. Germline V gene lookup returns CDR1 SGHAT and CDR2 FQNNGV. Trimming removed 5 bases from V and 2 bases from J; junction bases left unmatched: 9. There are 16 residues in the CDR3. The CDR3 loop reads CASSLNPGTAGNTIYF. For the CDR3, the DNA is TGTGCCAGCAGCCTTAACCCCGGGACAGCTGGAAACACCATATATTTT.

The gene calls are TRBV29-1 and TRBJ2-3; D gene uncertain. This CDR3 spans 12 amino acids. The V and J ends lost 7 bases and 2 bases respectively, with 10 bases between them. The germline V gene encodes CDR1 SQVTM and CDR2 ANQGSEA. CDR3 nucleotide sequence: TGCAGCGGTACAGAAACCACAGATACGCAGTATTTT. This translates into CSGTETTDTQYF.

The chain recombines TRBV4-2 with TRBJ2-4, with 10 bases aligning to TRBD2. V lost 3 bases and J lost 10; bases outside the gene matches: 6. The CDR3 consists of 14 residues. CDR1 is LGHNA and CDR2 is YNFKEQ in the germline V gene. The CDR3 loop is CASSHQSGGAIQYF. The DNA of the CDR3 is TGTGCCAGCAGCCATCAGAGCGGGGGGGCAATTCAGTACTTC.

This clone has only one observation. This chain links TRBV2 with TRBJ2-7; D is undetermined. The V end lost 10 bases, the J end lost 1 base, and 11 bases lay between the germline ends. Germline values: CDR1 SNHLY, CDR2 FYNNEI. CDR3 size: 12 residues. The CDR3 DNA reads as TGTGCCATAAGAACCAGTTCCTACGAGCAGTACTTC. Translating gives CAIRTSSYEQYF.

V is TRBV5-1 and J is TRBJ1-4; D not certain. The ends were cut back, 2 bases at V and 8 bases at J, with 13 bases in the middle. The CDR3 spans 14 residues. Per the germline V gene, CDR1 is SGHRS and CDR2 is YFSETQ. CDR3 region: CASSFDGRGEKLFF. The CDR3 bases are TGCGCCAGCAGCTTTGACGGGAGAGGGGAAAAACTGTTTTTT.

CDR3 amino acids: CASSVAGLAQFF. In nucleotides, the CDR3 is TGTGCCAGCAGCGTAGCCGGACTAGCTCAGTTCTTC. The rearrangement joins TRBV9 to TRBJ2-1, with 8 nucleotides matching TRBD2. This CDR3 spans 12 amino acids. V gave up 0 bases and J gave up 13 bases; unmatched junction bases: 3. CDR1 and CDR2 from the germline V gene are SGDLS and YYNGEE.

CDR3 coding DNA: TGCAGCGTTGAAGAACCGAAACAGTTCCCAGAGACCCAGTACTTC. Translating it yields CSVEEPKQFPETQYF. V gene TRBV29-1 combines with J gene TRBJ2-5; D is unresolved. The V end was cut by 0 bases, the J end by 4 bases, with 15 bases between. Looked up from germline, CDR1 is SQVTM and CDR2 is ANQGSEA. CDR3 length: 15 residues.

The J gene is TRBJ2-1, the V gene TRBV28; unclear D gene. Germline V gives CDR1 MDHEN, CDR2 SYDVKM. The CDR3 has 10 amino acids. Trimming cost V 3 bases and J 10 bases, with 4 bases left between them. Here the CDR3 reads CASSFREQFF. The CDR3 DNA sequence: TGTGCCAGCAGTTTCCGGGAGCAGTTCTTC.

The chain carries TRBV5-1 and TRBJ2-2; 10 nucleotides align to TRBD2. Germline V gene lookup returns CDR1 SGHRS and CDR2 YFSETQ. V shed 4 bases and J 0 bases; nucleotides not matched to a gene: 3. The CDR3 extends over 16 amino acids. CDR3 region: CASSPAGGPNTGELFF. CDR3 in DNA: TGCGCCAGCAGCCCAGCGGGGGGGCCGAACACCGGGGAGCTGTTTTTT.

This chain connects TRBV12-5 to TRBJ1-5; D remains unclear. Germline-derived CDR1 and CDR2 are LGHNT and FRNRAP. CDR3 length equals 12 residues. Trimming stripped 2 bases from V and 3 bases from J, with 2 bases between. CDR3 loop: CASGLLNQPQHF. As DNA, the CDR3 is TGTGCTAGTGGTTTGCTCAATCAGCCCCAGCATTTT. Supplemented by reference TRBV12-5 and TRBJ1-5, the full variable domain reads DARVTQTPRHKVTEMGQEVTMRCQPILGHNTVFWYRQTMMQGLELLAYFRNRAPLDDSGMPKDRFSAEMPDATLATLKIQPSEPRDSAVYFCASGLLNQPQHFGDGTRLSIL.

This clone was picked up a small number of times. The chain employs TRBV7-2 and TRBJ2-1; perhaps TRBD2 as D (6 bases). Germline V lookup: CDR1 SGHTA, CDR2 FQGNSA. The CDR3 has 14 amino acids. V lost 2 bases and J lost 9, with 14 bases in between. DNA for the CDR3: TGTGCCAGCAGCTTAAGGACAAGGGAGGTTGAGCAGTTCTTC. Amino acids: CASSLRTREVEQFF. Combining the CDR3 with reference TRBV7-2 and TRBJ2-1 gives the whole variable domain GAGVSQSPSNKVTEKGKDVELRCDPISGHTALYWYRQSLGQGLEFLIYFQGNSAPDKSGLPSDRFSAERTGGSVSTLTIQRTQQEDSAVYLCASSLRTREVEQFFGPGTRLTVL.

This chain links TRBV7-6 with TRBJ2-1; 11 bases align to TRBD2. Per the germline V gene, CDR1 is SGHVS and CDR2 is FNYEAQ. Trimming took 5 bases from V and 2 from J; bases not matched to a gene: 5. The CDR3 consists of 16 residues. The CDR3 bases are TGTGCCAGCAGCCCCCTGACTAGCGGGGCCTACAATGAGCAGTTCTTC. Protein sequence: CASSPLTSGAYNEQFF.